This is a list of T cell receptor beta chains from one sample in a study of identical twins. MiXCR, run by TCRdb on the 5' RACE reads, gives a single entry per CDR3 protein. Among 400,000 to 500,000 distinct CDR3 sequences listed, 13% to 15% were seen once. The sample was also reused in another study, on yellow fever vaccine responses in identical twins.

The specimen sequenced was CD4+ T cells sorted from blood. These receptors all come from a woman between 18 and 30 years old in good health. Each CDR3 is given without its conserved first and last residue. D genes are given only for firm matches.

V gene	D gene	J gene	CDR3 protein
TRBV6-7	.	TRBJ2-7	ASSYSSFKGNSPLREQY
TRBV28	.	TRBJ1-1	ASTPRPPEAF
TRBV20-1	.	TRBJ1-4	SARSAALNEKLF
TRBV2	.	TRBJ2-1	ASLSAGSSYNEQF
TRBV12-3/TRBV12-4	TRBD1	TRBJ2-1	ASSILGTAHNEQF
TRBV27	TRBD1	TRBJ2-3	ASSSRKGQGFGTDTQY
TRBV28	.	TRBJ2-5	ASRTGFVETQY
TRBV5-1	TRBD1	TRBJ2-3	ASSSRDRGFTDTQY
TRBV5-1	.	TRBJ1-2	ASSLGRDGYT
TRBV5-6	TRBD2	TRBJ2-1	ASSFRGLDNEQF
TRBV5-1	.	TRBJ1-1	ASSREGSSGTEAF
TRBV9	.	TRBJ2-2	ASSRYRTGELF
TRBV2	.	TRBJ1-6	ATTGQGNSPLH
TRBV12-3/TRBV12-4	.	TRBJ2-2	ASSILSPRNTGELF
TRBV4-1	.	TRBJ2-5	ASNRFCETQY
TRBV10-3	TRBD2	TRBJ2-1	AISEILAGKYNEQF
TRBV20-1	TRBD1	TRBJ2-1	SAYLTGDEQF
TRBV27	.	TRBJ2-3	ASSDRFTDTQY
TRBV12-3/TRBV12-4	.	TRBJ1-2	ASSLETNYGYT
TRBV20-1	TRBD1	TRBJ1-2	SALGTGGNYGYT
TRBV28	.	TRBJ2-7	ASSPEIPYEQY
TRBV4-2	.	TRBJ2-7	ASSPEGESEQY
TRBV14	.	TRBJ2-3	ASSQVSAGWSGTQY
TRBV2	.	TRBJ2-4	ASRSPRILAKNIQY
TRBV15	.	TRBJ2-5	ATSPGLLETQY
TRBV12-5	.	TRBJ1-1	ASGLGRKNTEAF
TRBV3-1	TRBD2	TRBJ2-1	ASRQLAGGPHGEQF
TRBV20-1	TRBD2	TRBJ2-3	SAATSGGAPSAQY
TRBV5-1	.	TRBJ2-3	ASSLGLGVMLTDTQY
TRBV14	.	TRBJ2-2	ASSQDTRVANTGELF
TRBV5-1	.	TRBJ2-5	ASTVMPRGEETQY
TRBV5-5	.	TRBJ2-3	ASSLDHGGTDTQY
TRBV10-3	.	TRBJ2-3	AISESTSTDTQY
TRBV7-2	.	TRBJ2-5	ASSKRGPRETQY
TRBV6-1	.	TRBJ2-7	AIAGTGSLSYEQY